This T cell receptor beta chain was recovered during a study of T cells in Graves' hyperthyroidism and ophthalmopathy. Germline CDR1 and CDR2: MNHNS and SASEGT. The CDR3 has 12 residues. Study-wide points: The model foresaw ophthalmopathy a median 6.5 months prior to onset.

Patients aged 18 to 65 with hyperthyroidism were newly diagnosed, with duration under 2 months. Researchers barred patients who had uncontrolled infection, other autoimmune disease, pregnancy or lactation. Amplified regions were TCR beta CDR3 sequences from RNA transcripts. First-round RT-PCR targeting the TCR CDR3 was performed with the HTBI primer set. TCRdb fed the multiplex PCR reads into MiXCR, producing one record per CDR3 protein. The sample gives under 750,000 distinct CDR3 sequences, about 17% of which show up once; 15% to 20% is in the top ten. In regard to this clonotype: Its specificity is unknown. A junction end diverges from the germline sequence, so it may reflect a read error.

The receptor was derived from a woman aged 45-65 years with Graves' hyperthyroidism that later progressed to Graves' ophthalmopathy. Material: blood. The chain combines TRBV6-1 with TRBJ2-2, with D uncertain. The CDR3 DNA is TGTGCCAGCAGTCAAGCCACCGGGGAGCTGTTTTTT. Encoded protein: CASSQATGELFF.